The 9 T cell receptor beta chains reported below all come from one sample, sequenced in a study of Ad26.COV2.S vaccination and SARS-CoV-2 variants. Libraries were prepared by immunoSEQ multiplex PCR; TCRdb keeps only in-frame clonotypes and omits some of them. The sample has roughly 320,000 clones; around 84% are singletons. The treatment: roughly 19 received Ad26.COV2.S at low or high dose, single or two shots; 5 received placebo; per-sample allocation not given. Material that was analyzed had been drawn on day 63 after the first vaccine or placebo injection. The sample here was peripheral blood, taken in a trial of Ad26.COV2.S vaccine versus placebo. The receptor source for this set is a person aged 18-60 years who received the Ad26.COV2.S COVID-19 vaccine or a placebo.

This rearrangement joins TRBV27 to TRBJ1-2, with 8 bases aligning to TRBD1. Germline V gives CDR1 MNHEY, CDR2 SMNVEV (reference sequence). The CDR3 is made up of 16 amino acids. V lost 5 bases to trimming and J lost 4 bases; unmatched junction nucleotides: 12. The chain's CDR3 is CASSERTGKMIYGYTF. In DNA, the CDR3 is TGTGCCAGCAGTGAGAGGACAGGGAAGATGATCTATGGCTACACCTTC.

The rearrangement joins TRBV6-4 to TRBJ1-2; D gene ambiguous. Germline assignment: CDR1 MRHNA and CDR2 SNTAGT. This CDR3 has 13 amino acids. V was trimmed by 2 bases and J by 4 bases, leaving 8 bases between them. CDR3 bases: TGTGCCAGCAGTGACGCAGCGATCTATGGCTACACCTTC. Its protein is CASSDAAIYGYTF.

The chain couples TRBV4-1 to TRBJ1-5, with D maybe TRBD1 (5 bases). V lost 0 bases and J lost 3, with 12 bases in between. The CDR3 sequence is 16 residues long. From germline, CDR1 is MGHRA and CDR2 YSYEKL. The CDR3 sequence: CASSQDGTRLNQPQHF. DNA for the CDR3: TGCGCCAGCAGCCAAGACGGGACGCGCCTCAATCAGCCCCAGCATTTT.

Only a few counts were recorded for this clone. For the CDR3, the DNA is TGTGCCAGCAGCCCGAGCGGGGGGGTTGAGCAGTTCTTC. Its translation: CASSPSGGVEQFF. V and J are TRBV6-6 and TRBJ2-1; 10 bases map to TRBD2. The germline V gene encodes CDR1 MNHNY and CDR2 SVGAGI (reference sequence). The CDR3 length is 13 residues. The V gene end was trimmed by 6 bases and the J gene end by 9 bases; junction bases not matched to a gene: 5.

The chain links TRBV19 to TRBJ2-7, with D possibly matching TRBD2 (5 bases). Germline lookup yields CDR1 LNHDA and CDR2 SQIVND (reference sequence). V shed 3 bases and J shed 3 bases, with 12 bases lying between them. The CDR3 contains 14 residues. CDR3 sequence: CASSIVHGVYEQYF. The CDR3 DNA reads as TGTGCCAGTAGTATCGTTCACGGGGTCTACGAGCAGTACTTC.

As concerns this clone: The sample has other DNA sequences that encode this CDR3 too. The rearrangement joins TRBV5-8 to TRBJ1-1, with TRBD1 matching 8 bases. This CDR3 has 15 amino acids. Germline CDR1 and CDR2: SGHTS and YDEGEE. The trim removed 0 bases at V and 3 bases at J, leaving 4 bases unmatched. CDR3 sequence reads: CASSLGDRPDTEAFF. CDR3 bases: TGTGCCAGCAGCTTGGGGGACAGGCCGGACACTGAAGCTTTCTTT.

This clone was recorded a few times. V gene TRBV5-4 combines with J gene TRBJ1-3, with D uncertain. The length of the CDR3 is 15 residues. Germline values: CDR1 SGHNT, CDR2 YYREEE (reference sequence). V lost 1 base and J 3 bases, leaving 11 bases between the germline ends. The CDR3 here is CASSLNWGDGNTIYF. In nucleotides, the CDR3 is TGTGCCAGCAGCTTGAACTGGGGTGATGGAAACACCATATATTTT.

This sequence joins TRBV29-1 and TRBJ1-1; a possible D gene is TRBD1 (5 bases). CDR3 length: 12 residues. The germline gives CDR1 SQVTM, CDR2 ANQGSEA. Trimming removed 2 bases at V and 8 bases at J, with 12 bases between. The CDR3 bases are TGCAGCGTTGAATCAAACGGGGCGGAAGCTTTCTTT. Translation gives CSVESNGAEAFF. The full variable domain, completed using reference TRBV29-1 and TRBJ1-1, is SAVISQKPSRDICQRGTSLTIQCQVDSQVTMMFWYRQQPGQSLTLIATANQGSEATYESGFVIDKFPISRPNLTFSTLTVSNMSPEDSSIYLCSVESNGAEAFFGQGTRLTVV.

This rearrangement joins TRBV18 to TRBJ2-5, with 7 positions matching TRBD2. In germline, CDR1 is KGHSH, CDR2 LQKENI. The length of the CDR3 is 16 residues. Germline trimming cut 3 bases from V and 3 bases from J; bases unmatched to any gene: 10. The CDR3 protein is CASSPPWGGSEETQYF. The CDR3 DNA follows: TGTGCCAGCTCACCCCCTTGGGGGGGATCGGAAGAGACCCAGTACTTC.